The 2 T cell receptor beta chains reported below all come from one sample, sequenced in a study of T cells in Graves' hyperthyroidism and ophthalmopathy. Amplified TCR beta CDR3 regions came from RNA transcripts. During a first-round RT-PCR of the TCR CDR3, the HTBI primer set was used. TCRdb processed the multiplex PCR reads anew with MiXCR; each CDR3 protein has one entry. This sample has some 300,000 distinct CDR3 sequences; 12% to 15% occur once, and the top ten carry 7% to 9.5%. Source material: blood. Receptor source: a woman aged 40 to 50 with Graves' hyperthyroidism.

The chain couples TRBV30 to TRBJ1-4; D is possibly TRBD1 (5 bases). Germline V gene data show CDR1 as GTSNPN and CDR2 as SVGIG (reference sequence). V lost 2 bases, J lost 8 bases, and 15 bases lay in between. This CDR3 comprises 14 residues. CDR3 DNA: TGTGCCTGGAGTCGGACTGTCGCAGGGGAAAAACTGTTTTTT. It encodes CAWSRTVAGEKLFF.

This clonotype came up many times. The chain is built from TRBV6-2 or TRBV6-3 and TRBJ1-5; tentatively, D is TRBD1 (5 bases). The CDR3 is 18 residues long. Germline values: CDR1 MNHEY, CDR2 SVGEGT. V was pared by 1 base and J by 0 bases, with 16 bases between. The CDR3 sequence: CASSYLLGAAYSNQPQHF. The CDR3 coding sequence is TGTGCCAGCAGTTACTTGCTCGGGGCAGCCTATAGCAATCAGCCCCAGCATTTT.